The 25 T cell receptor beta chains below were found in one sample sequenced in a study of CD8 T cells in Susac syndrome. Random hexamers served to reverse transcribe about 0.5 to 1 ug RNA. TCRdb re-analysed the immunoSEQ multiplex PCR reads in MiXCR, keeping a single row per CDR3 protein. The repertoire holds some 120,000 distinct CDR3 sequences, approximately 95% seen once, with over 0.3% in the top ten. Specimen: CD8+ T cells from PBMCs. The receptor source for this set is a human donor with multiple sclerosis.

J is TRBJ1-1 and V is TRBV6-4; no reliable D call. Germline CDR1 and CDR2: MRHNA and SNTAGT. CDR3 length: 13 amino acids. V was shortened by 2 bases and J by 0 bases, with 4 bases between the two germline ends. CDR3: CASSDGVNTEAFF. DNA of the CDR3: TGTGCCAGCAGTGACGGGGTGAACACTGAAGCTTTCTTT.

The rearrangement joins TRBV18 to TRBJ2-3; D unclear. The ends were cut back, 2 bases at V and 4 bases at J, with 4 bases in the middle. CDR1 KGHSH and CDR2 LQKENI come from the germline V gene. This CDR3 is built from 12 residues. The DNA for the CDR3 is TGTGCCAGCTCACCAGTGGCAGATACGCAGTATTTT. Translation: CASSPVADTQYF.

The chain carries TRBV7-8 and TRBJ1-1, with D perhaps TRBD1 (5 bases). The CDR3 is 14 residues long. Germline values: CDR1 SGHVS, CDR2 FQNEAQ. V lost 5 bases, J lost 3 bases, and 13 bases lay in between. In DNA, the CDR3 is TGTGCCAGCAGCCCGGGACGGACCTACACTGAAGCTTTCTTT. It specifies CASSPGRTYTEAFF.

The V call is TRBV27, the J call TRBJ1-2; D uncertain. The CDR3 spans 15 residues. Trimming pared 3 bases from V and 3 bases from J, leaving 14 bases between. CDR1 and CDR2 (germline): MNHEY, SMNVEV (reference sequence). The CDR3 DNA reads as TGTGCCAGCAGTTTGGGCGCGCGACCCCACTATGGCTACACCTTC. Its protein is CASSLGARPHYGYTF.

The chain carries TRBV27 and TRBJ2-7; D might be TRBD2 (6 bases). This CDR3 spans 15 amino acids. The germline V gene encodes CDR1 MNHEY and CDR2 SMNVEV (reference sequence). The ends were cut back, 3 bases at V and 6 bases at J, with 18 bases in the middle. The CDR3 protein is CASSLYGTGGIEQYF. Written as DNA, the CDR3 is TGTGCCAGCAGTTTGTACGGGACTGGAGGGATCGAGCAGTACTTC.

This chain joins TRBV14 and TRBJ2-5, with TRBD1 as a possible D gene (5 bases). This CDR3 comprises 14 residues. V was pared by 4 bases and J by 0 bases, with 9 bases between. In germline, CDR1 is SGHDN, CDR2 FVKESK. CDR3 sequence: CASSPDSNQETQYF. CDR3 coding DNA: TGTGCCAGCAGCCCAGACAGTAACCAAGAGACCCAGTACTTC.

V is TRBV6-2 or TRBV6-3 and J is TRBJ2-7, with a possible D match to TRBD2 (6 bases). The germline gives CDR1 MNHEY, CDR2 SVGEGT. The V and J ends lost 6 bases and 3 bases respectively, with 15 bases between them. The CDR3 has 14 amino acids. The CDR3 sequence is CASSSIRLVYEQYF. In nucleotides, the CDR3 is TGTGCCAGCAGCTCTATTAGACTAGTCTACGAGCAGTACTTC.

CDR3 region: CASSIDLVGAAQPQHF. CDR3 DNA: TGTGCCAGTAGTATAGATCTGGTGGGAGCGGCTCAGCCCCAGCATTTT. The chain carries TRBV19 and TRBJ1-5, with no clear D. Trimming removed 0 bases at V and 6 bases at J, with 15 bases between. Germline lookup yields CDR1 LNHDA and CDR2 SQIVND (reference sequence). The CDR3 sequence is 16 residues long.

This chain uses TRBV10-1 with TRBJ2-7; TRBD2 might be the D (7 bases). This CDR3 is 16 amino acids long. Germline assignment: CDR1 WNHNN and CDR2 SYGVQD (reference sequence). Trimming shortened V by 0 bases and J by 4 bases, and 16 bases separated the two germline ends. The CDR3 protein is CASSESMRGRGYEQYF. As DNA, the CDR3 is TGCGCCAGCAGTGAGTCGATGCGGGGGCGCGGGTACGAGCAGTACTTC.

This clonotype appeared once. The rearrangement joins TRBV15 to TRBJ2-2, with 7 bases that match TRBD1. V trimming: 4 bases; J trimming: 2 bases; junction bases outside the gene matches: 4. Per germline, CDR1 LNHNV and CDR2 YYDKDF (reference sequence). This CDR3 spans 15 amino acids. CDR3 sequence (DNA): TGTGCCACCAGCAAGGGGACAGCCAACACCGGGGAGCTGTTTTTT. Translating gives CATSKGTANTGELFF.

The chain couples TRBV7-9 to TRBJ2-1; D gene ambiguous. In germline, CDR1 is SEHNR, CDR2 FQNEAQ (reference sequence). CDR3 length equals 10 residues. V gave up 5 bases and J gave up 10 bases, with 6 bases separating them. The CDR3 loop is CASSPQEQFF. CDR3 nucleotides: TGTGCCAGCAGCCCCCAGGAGCAGTTCTTC.

CDR3 sequence reads: CASSPSGRGGDYGYTF. The CDR3 DNA reads as TGTGCCAGCAGCCCCTCAGGCAGGGGTGGAGACTATGGCTACACCTTC. The chain recombines TRBV12-3 or TRBV12-4 with TRBJ1-2; tentatively, D is TRBD1 (6 bases). Trimming took off 6 bases at V and 3 bases at J, with 20 bases between the two ends. The CDR3 consists of 16 residues.

The rearrangement uses TRBV21-1 and TRBJ2-7. TRBV21-1 represents a pseudogene. This CDR3 spans 12 amino acids. The CDR3 DNA reads TGTGCCAGCAGCAAAGGGTGGGACGAGCAGTACGTC. Protein: CASSKGWDEQYV.

In this sample, this clonotype turned up once. This chain connects TRBV7-9 to TRBJ2-7; the match to TRBD2 covers 10 bases. This CDR3 has 19 residues. V gave up 2 bases and J gave up 4 bases; unmatched junction bases: 17. CDR1 SEHNR and CDR2 FQNEAQ come from the germline V gene (reference sequence). CDR3: CASSLIGLAGEQEAYEQYV. In DNA, the CDR3 is TGTGCCAGCAGCTTAATCGGGCTAGCGGGAGAGCAGGAAGCATACGAGCAGTACGTC.

The V call is TRBV11-3, the J call TRBJ1-1, with a tentative D call TRBD1 (6 bases). The CDR3 extends over 14 amino acids. The germline V gene has CDR1 SGHNT and CDR2 YENEEA. The V end lost 6 bases, the J end lost 3 bases, and 14 bases lay between the germline ends. The CDR3 spells CASRDRGGYTEAFF. CDR3 sequence (DNA): TGTGCCAGCAGGGATAGGGGGGGCTACACTGAAGCTTTCTTT.

J is TRBJ2-2 and V is TRBV11-3; TRBD1 is a possible D gene (5 bases). The CDR3 extends over 15 amino acids. Germline-derived CDR1 and CDR2 are SGHNT and YENEEA. V was cut by 4 bases and J by 4 bases, with 13 bases left in between. CDR3 coding DNA: TGTGCCAGCAGCTCCCTTCGAAGGGGCACCGGGGAGCTGTTTTTT. Translation: CASSSLRRGTGELFF.

The V and J genes are TRBV4-1 and TRBJ2-7, with D unresolved. With 1 base removed from V and 3 bases from J, the gap between germline ends came to 10 bases. Germline-derived CDR1 and CDR2 are MGHRA and YSYEKL. There are 14 residues in the CDR3. This chain's CDR3 is CASSQGRGNYEQYF. The CDR3 nucleotides read TGCGCCAGCAGCCAAGGGCGAGGAAACTACGAGCAGTACTTC.

The genes are TRBV2 and TRBJ2-7, with TRBD1 identical over 10 bases. With V trimmed by 5 bases and J by 7 bases, 8 bases remained unmatched. The CDR3 loop spans 14 amino acids. Germline-derived CDR1 and CDR2 are SNHLY and FYNNEI. CDR3 sequence (DNA): TGTGCCAGCAGTTACCGGGACAGGGGTGAGGAGCAGTACGTC. Translating it yields CASSYRDRGEEQYV.

This clonotype has a handful of counts. V and J are TRBV11-2 and TRBJ2-5; no clear D gene. The CDR3 sequence is 10 residues long. Germline V gene sequence: CDR1 SGHAT, CDR2 FQNNGV. The V and J ends lost 5 bases and 4 bases respectively, with 2 bases between them. The CDR3 loop is CASSGETQYF. CDR3 sequence (DNA): TGTGCCAGCAGCGGAGAGACCCAGTACTTC.

The chain has TRBV5-4 and TRBJ2-4; a possible D gene is TRBD2 (5 bases). There are 15 residues in the CDR3. Trimming took 2 bases from V and 4 from J, leaving 13 bases between them. Germline assignment: CDR1 SGHNT and CDR2 YYREEE (reference sequence). As DNA, the CDR3 is TGTGCCAGCAGCTTAAGCCTCGGACTTAAAAACATTCAGTACTTC. It yields the protein CASSLSLGLKNIQYF.

The V call is TRBV5-1, the J call TRBJ2-7; possibly TRBD1 or TRBD2 for D (5 bases each). V was shortened by 4 bases and J by 0 bases, with 8 bases between the two germline ends. In germline, CDR1 is SGHRS, CDR2 YFSETQ. The CDR3 runs 13 residues. CDR3 coding DNA: TGCGCCAGCAGCCGTGGGACCTCCTACGAGCAGTACTTC. Translation: CASSRGTSYEQYF.

The chain combines TRBV20-1 with TRBJ2-3; 13 bases are shared with TRBD2. The CDR3 totals 15 residues. The V gene end was trimmed by 2 bases and the J gene end by 7 bases; junction bases not matched to a gene: 6. The germline V gene encodes CDR1 DFQATT and CDR2 SNEGSKA (reference sequence). The CDR3 sequence: CSARPRTSGRNTQYF. The CDR3 DNA follows: TGCAGTGCTAGACCCCGGACTAGCGGGAGAAATACGCAGTATTTT.

This chain connects TRBV4-1 to TRBJ2-1; 9 bases fit TRBD2. After removal of 5 bases from V and 6 bases from J, the junction contained 5 bases not matched to a gene. Looked up from germline, CDR1 is MGHRA and CDR2 is YSYEKL. The CDR3 loop spans 14 amino acids. The CDR3 reads CASSSGGRGNEQFF. The CDR3 nucleotides read TGCGCCAGCAGCTCGGGCGGGAGGGGCAATGAGCAGTTCTTC.

The rearrangement uses TRBV7-9 and TRBJ2-1, with TRBD2 as a possible D gene (6 bases). Germline loops: CDR1 SEHNR, CDR2 FQNEAQ (reference sequence). The CDR3 spans 11 residues. V lost 4 bases, J lost 10 bases, and 8 bases lay in between. This chain's CDR3 is CASSSDYEQFF. CDR3 in DNA: TGTGCCAGCAGCTCGGACTACGAGCAGTTCTTC.

V and J are TRBV4-1 and TRBJ1-2, with TRBD1 matching over 12 bases. Germline V CDR1 and CDR2: MGHRA, YSYEKL. The CDR3 loop spans 17 amino acids. V shed 1 base, J shed 5 bases, and the junction held 8 bases outside the gene matches. The CDR3 protein is CASSQAMGTGGEYGYTF. The DNA for the CDR3 is TGCGCCAGCAGCCAAGCGATGGGGACAGGGGGCGAATATGGCTACACCTTC.